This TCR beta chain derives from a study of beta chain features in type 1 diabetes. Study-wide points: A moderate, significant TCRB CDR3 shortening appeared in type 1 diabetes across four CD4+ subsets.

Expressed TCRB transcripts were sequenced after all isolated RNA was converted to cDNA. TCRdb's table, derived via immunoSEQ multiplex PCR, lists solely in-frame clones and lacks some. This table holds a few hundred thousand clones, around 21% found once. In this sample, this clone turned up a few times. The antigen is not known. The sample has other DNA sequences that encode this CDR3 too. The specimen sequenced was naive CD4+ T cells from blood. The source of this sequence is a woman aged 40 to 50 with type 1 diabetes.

The CDR3 region has the DNA TGTGCCAGCAGCTTCACAGGCCAAGAGACCCAGTACTTC. Amino acid sequence: CASSFTGQETQYF. The chain links TRBV7-9 to TRBJ2-5, with D maybe TRBD1 (5 bases). From germline, CDR1 is SEHNR and CDR2 FQNEAQ (reference sequence). Trimming took off 3 bases at V and 1 base at J, with 6 bases between the two ends. The CDR3 covers 13 residues.